This TCR beta chain was sequenced in a study of T-cell reconstitution after alpha-beta-depleted transplantation in children. Study-wide results and limits: High day-60 TCRbeta diversity in some patients came from surviving recipient T cells and thymic progenitors. Reportedly, roughly two months post-transplant, alpha-beta T cells arose from several hundred expanded graft clones. Fresh T-cell production supplied most of the T-cell counts and diversity seen one year after transplant.

The trim removed 4 bases at V and 7 bases at J, leaving 6 bases unmatched. Germline lookup yields CDR1 LGHDT and CDR2 YNNKEL (reference sequence). The CDR3 loop spans 14 amino acids. This clonotype was observed a few times. Its specificity is not known. TCRbeta library preparation incorporated unique molecular identifiers. TCRdb reprocessed the PCR reads with MiXCR, giving one entry per CDR3 protein. This table holds 500,000 to 650,000 distinct CDR3 sequences, about an eighth found once. The origin of this receptor is a female patient between 2 and 15 years old who had a stem cell transplant for aplastic anemia, so the T cells may come from the graft donor. Sequencing was performed on PBMCs, mostly from graft donor cells, taken 180 days after TCRalphabeta/CD19-depleted stem cell transplant. The V and J genes are TRBV3-1 and TRBJ2-2; 7 positions agree with TRBD1. The CDR3 DNA sequence: TGTGCCAGCAGCCGACAGGGTGAGGGCGGGGAGCTGTTTTTT. Its protein is CASSRQGEGGELFF.